The 9 T cell receptor beta chains below come from one sample, sequenced in a study of long-term antiretroviral therapy in people with HIV. The immunoSEQ assay was v3.0, run at survey level. Data came from immunoSEQ multiplex PCR; TCRdb stores just in-frame clones and leaves some out. The sample consists of around 19,000 clones, 79% of them appearing once. Specimen: unsorted PBMCs, collected at the start of antiretroviral therapy. The receptors here all came from a man younger than 40 with HIV.

V is TRBV11-3 and J is TRBJ2-1; 8 bases map to TRBD2. Germline values: CDR1 SGHNT, CDR2 YENEEA. Germline trimming cut 6 bases from V and 7 bases from J; bases unmatched to any gene: 8. The CDR3 contains 14 residues. CDR3 DNA sequence: TGTGCCAGCAGTATCGGGGGGGATATGAATGAGCAGTTCTTC. This gives the protein CASSIGGDMNEQFF.

The V call is TRBV5-8, the J call TRBJ2-7; D possibly corresponds to TRBD2 (7 bases). The germline V gene has CDR1 SGHTS and CDR2 YDEGEE. Deletions cut 5 bases from V and 5 bases from J, with 14 bases between. This CDR3 has 13 residues. In DNA, the CDR3 is TGTGCCAGCAGTTCGAGGGGGGGGAACGAGCAGTACTTC. Translated: CASSSRGGNEQYF.

The chain recombines TRBV30 with TRBJ1-5; D might be TRBD1 (5 bases). The CDR3 spans 15 residues. CDR1 is GTSNPN, CDR2 SVGIG, per germline (reference sequence). Trimming left V 4 bases short and J 6 bases short, with 19 bases between. CDR3 amino acids: CAWTLGGVWGQPQHF. CDR3 in DNA: TGTGCCTGGACCCTGGGAGGGGTTTGGGGTCAGCCCCAGCATTTT.

This clone was detected a few times. The chain combines TRBV11-2 with TRBJ2-1; TRBD2 matches at 10 bases. With V trimmed by 5 bases and J by 2 bases, 3 bases remained unmatched. Germline CDR1 reads SGHAT; CDR2 reads FQNNGV. The length of the CDR3 is 15 residues. CDR3 sequence (DNA): TGTGCCAGCAGCCCTAGCGGGAGCCCCTACAATGAGCAGTTCTTC. Its protein is CASSPSGSPYNEQFF. Full variable domain (remainder filled in from reference TRBV11-2 and TRBJ2-1): EAGVAQSPRYKIIEKRQSVAFWCNPISGHATLYWYQQILGQGPKLLIQFQNNGVVDDSQLPKDRFSAERLKGVDSTLKIQPAKLEDSAVYLCASSPSGSPYNEQFFGPGTRLTVL.

The chain links TRBV10-3 to TRBJ2-1; the match to TRBD2 covers 12 bases. CDR1 and CDR2 (germline): ENHRY, SYGVKD. Trimming took 4 bases from V and 6 from J; bases not matched to a gene: 7. The CDR3 sequence is 16 residues long. The chain's CDR3 is CAISVTSGSHGNEQFF. The CDR3 DNA is TGTGCCATCAGTGTGACTAGCGGGAGTCACGGCAATGAGCAGTTCTTC.

This chain uses TRBV7-9 with TRBJ1-4, with D uncertain. V was clipped by 4 bases and J by 6 bases, with 9 bases between them. The CDR3 is 13 amino acids. Germline-derived CDR1 and CDR2 are SEHNR and FQNEAQ (reference sequence). In nucleotides, the CDR3 is TGTGCCAGCAGCTCCGGTCCGGATGAAAAACTGTTTTTT. This sequence encodes CASSSGPDEKLFF.

The genes are TRBV2 and TRBJ2-7; no clear D gene. The V end lost 8 bases, the J end lost 6 bases, and 11 bases lay between the germline ends. This CDR3 spans 11 amino acids. Germline loops: CDR1 SNHLY, CDR2 FYNNEI. The CDR3: CASQPEVEQYF. The CDR3 region has the DNA TGTGCCAGCCAGCCCGAGGTCGAGCAGTACTTC.

This clone was recorded a few times. The DNA for the CDR3 is TGCAGCGTTGGTCGAAGGCGAAGGAACACTGAAGCTTTCTTT. Translation gives CSVGRRRRNTEAFF. This chain uses TRBV29-1 with TRBJ1-1; D is unclear. The germline V gene has CDR1 SQVTM and CDR2 ANQGSEA. The V and J ends lost 4 bases and 1 base respectively, with 13 bases between them. This CDR3 is built from 14 residues.

This clone was picked up a small number of times. The chain uses TRBV7-8 and TRBJ2-7, with no clear D. Trimming removed 1 base at V and 3 bases at J, with 7 bases between. The germline V gene encodes CDR1 SGHVS and CDR2 FQNEAQ. The CDR3 is 13 residues long. CDR3 loop: CASSLGPDYEQYF. The CDR3 nucleotides read TGTGCCAGCAGCTTAGGACCTGACTACGAGCAGTACTTC.